This TCR beta chain was obtained from a study of regulatory T cells in long-lasting Graves disease. The wider study: Antithyroid drugs had been taken under 3 months by newly diagnosed Graves' patients.

Time point reported: newly diagnosed GD, antithyroid drugs for less than 3 months. RNA isolated from PBMCs was used to make the TCR library. Staff took approximately 8.7 milliliters of peripheral blood and put it into EDTA tubes. Arm-PCR with iRepertoire HTBI primers amplified the CDR3 regions for these TCR beta libraries. A single record per CDR3 protein comes from TCRdb applying MiXCR to the multiplex PCR reads. The table has approximately 210,000 distinct CDR3 sequences, around 16% seen once; the top ten hold 22%. CDR3 length: 14 residues. Germline assignment: CDR1 SQVTM and CDR2 ANQGSEA. V shed 3 bases, J shed 5 bases, and the junction held 4 bases outside the gene matches.

The chain combines TRBV29-1 with TRBJ2-5; 12 bases are a match to TRBD2. Sample: peripheral blood mononuclear cells (PBMCs), taken at new diagnosis, from a patient treated with antithyroid drugs. This TCR was recovered from a female donor with Graves disease. CDR3 loop: CSVETGLAGETQYF. The CDR3 bases are TGCAGCGTTGAGACCGGACTAGCGGGGGAGACCCAGTACTTC. The complete variable domain, with remaining parts taken from reference TRBV29-1 and TRBJ2-5, reads SAVISQKPSRDICQRGTSLTIQCQVDSQVTMMFWYRQQPGQSLTLIATANQGSEATYESGFVIDKFPISRPNLTFSTLTVSNMSPEDSSIYLCSVETGLAGETQYFGPGTRLLVL.